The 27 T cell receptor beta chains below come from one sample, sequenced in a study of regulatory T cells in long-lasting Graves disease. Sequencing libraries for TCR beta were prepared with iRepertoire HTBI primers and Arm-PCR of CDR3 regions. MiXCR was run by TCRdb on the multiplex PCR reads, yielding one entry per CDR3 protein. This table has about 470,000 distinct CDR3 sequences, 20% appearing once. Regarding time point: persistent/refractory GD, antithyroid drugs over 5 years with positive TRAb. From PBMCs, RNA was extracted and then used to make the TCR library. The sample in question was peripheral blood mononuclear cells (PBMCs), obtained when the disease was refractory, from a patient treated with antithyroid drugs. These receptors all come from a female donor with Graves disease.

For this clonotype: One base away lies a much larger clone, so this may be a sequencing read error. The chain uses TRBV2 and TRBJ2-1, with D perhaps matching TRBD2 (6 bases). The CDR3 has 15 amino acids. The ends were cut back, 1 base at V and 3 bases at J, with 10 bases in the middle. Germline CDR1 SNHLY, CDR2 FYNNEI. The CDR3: CASSEGPAGYNEQFF. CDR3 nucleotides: TGTGCCAGCAGTGAAGGACCAGCGGGCTACAATGAGCAGTTCTTC.

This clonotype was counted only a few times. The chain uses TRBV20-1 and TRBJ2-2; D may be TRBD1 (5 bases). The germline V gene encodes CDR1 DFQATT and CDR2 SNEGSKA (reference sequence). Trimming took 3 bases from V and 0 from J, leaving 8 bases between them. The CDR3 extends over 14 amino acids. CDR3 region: CSASDSANTGELFF. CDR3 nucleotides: TGCAGTGCTAGTGACAGCGCGAACACCGGGGAGCTGTTTTTT.

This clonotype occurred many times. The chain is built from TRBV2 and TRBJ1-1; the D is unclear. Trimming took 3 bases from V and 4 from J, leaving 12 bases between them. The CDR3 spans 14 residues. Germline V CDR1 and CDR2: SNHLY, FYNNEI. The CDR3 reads CASSDVRGTTEAFF. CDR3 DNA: TGTGCCAGCAGTGATGTGCGGGGTACCACTGAAGCTTTCTTT.

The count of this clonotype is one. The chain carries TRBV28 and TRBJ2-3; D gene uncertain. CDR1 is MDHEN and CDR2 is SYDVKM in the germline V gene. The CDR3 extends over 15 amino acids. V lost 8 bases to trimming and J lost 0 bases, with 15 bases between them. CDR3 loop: CASYAQWTSTDTQYF. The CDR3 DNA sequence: TGTGCCAGCTATGCTCAGTGGACCAGCACAGATACGCAGTATTTT.

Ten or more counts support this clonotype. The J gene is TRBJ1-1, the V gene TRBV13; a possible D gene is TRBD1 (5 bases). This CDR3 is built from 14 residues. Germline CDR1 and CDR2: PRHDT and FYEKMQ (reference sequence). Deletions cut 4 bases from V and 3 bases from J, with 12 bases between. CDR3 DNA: TGTGCCAGCAGCTCGGGACCTGGGGACACTGAAGCTTTCTTT. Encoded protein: CASSSGPGDTEAFF.

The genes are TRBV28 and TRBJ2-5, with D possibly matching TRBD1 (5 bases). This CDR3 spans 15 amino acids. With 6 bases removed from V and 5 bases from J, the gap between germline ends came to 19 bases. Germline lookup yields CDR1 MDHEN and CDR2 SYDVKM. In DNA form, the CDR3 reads TGTGCCAGCAGCTTCGTCAAGGGGATTCAGGAGACCCAGTACTTC. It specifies CASSFVKGIQETQYF.

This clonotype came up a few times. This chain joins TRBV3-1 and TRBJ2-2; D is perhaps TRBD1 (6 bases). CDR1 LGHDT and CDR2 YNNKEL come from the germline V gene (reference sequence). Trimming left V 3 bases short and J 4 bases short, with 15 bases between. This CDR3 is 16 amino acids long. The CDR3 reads CASSHWTDTITGELFF. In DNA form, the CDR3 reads TGTGCCAGCAGCCACTGGACAGACACCATCACCGGGGAGCTGTTTTTT.

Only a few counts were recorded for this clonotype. This CDR3 reads CASPCHPGAARTDTQYF. CDR3 in DNA: TGTGCCAGCCCCTGTCACCCGGGGGCAGCGAGAACAGATACGCAGTATTTT. This sequence joins TRBV28 and TRBJ2-3; D possibly matches TRBD1 or TRBD2 (6 bases each). This CDR3 contains 17 residues. The V gene's germline CDR1 is MDHEN and CDR2 SYDVKM. Trimming shortened V by 8 bases and J by 3 bases, and 24 bases separated the two germline ends. Looking up the rest from reference TRBV28 and TRBJ2-3 gives the full variable domain: DVKVTQSSRYLVKRTGEKVFLECVQDMDHENMFWYRQDPGLGLRLIYFSYDVKMKEKGDIPEGYSVSREKKERFSLILESASTNQTSMYLCASPCHPGAARTDTQYFGPGTRLTVL.

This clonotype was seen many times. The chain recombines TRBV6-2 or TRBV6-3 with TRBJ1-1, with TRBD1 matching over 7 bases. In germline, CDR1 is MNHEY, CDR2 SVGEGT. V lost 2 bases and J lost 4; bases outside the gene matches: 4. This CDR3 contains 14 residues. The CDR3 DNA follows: TGTGCCAGCAGTTACGCTCCAGGGGGCACTGAAGCTTTCTTT. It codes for CASSYAPGGTEAFF.

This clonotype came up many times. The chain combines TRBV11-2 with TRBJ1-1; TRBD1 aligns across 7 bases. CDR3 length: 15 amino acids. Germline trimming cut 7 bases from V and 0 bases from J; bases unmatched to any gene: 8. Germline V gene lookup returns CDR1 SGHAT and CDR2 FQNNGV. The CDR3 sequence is CASTNLQGLNTEAFF. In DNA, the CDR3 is TGTGCCAGCACAAACCTACAGGGGCTGAACACTGAAGCTTTCTTT.

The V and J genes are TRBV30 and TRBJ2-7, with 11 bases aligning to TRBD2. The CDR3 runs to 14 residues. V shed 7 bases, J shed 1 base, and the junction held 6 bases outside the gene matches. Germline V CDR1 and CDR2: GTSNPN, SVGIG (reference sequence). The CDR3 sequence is CALTLAGGSYEQYF. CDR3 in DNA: TGTGCCTTAACGTTAGCGGGAGGGTCCTACGAGCAGTACTTC.

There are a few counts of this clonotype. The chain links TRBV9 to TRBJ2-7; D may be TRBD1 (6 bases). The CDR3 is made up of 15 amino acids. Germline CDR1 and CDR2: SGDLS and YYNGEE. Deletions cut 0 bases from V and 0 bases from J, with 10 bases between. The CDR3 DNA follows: TGTGCCAGCAGCGTAGAGGCAGGGGACTCCTACGAGCAGTACTTC. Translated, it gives CASSVEAGDSYEQYF.

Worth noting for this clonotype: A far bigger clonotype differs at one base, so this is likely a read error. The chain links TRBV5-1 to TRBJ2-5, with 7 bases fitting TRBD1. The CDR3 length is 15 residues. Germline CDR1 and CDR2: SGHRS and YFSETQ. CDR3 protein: CASNQWDRAQETQYF. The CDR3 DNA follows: TGTGCCAGCAACCAATGGGACAGAGCCCAAGAGACCCAGTACTTC.

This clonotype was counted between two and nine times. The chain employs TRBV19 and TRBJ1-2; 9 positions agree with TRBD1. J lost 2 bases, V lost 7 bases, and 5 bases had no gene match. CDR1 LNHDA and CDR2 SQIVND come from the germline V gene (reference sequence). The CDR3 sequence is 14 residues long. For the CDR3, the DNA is TGTGCCAGTAAGGATGACAGGGGGAACTATGGCTACACCTTC. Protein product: CASKDDRGNYGYTF.

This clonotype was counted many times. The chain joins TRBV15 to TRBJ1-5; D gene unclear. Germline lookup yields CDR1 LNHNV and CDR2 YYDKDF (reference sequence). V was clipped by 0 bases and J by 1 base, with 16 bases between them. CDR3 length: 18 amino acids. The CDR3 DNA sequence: TGTGCCACCAGCAGAGATCCGGCGTCGGACGTGAGCAATCAGCCCCAGCATTTT. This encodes CATSRDPASDVSNQPQHF. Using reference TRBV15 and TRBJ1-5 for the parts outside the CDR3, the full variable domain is DAMVIQNPRYQVTQFGKPVTLSCSQTLNHNVMYWYQQKSSQAPKLLFHYYDKDFNNEADTPDNFQSRRPNTSFCFLDIRSPGLGDTAMYLCATSRDPASDVSNQPQHFGDGTRLSIL.

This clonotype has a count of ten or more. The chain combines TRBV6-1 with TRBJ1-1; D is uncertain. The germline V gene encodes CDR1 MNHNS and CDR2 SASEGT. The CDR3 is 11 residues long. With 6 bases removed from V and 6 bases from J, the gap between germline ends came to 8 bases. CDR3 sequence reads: CASSSGPEAFF. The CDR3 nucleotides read TGTGCCAGCAGCTCCGGCCCTGAAGCTTTCTTT.

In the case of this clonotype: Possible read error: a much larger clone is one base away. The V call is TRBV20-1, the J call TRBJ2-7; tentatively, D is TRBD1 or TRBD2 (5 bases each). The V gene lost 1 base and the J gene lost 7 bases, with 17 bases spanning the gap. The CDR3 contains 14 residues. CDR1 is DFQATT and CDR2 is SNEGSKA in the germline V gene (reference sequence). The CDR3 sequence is CSARVTERRREQYF. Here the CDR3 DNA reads TGCAGTGCTAGAGTGACAGAGCGGCGAAGGGAGCAGTACTTC.

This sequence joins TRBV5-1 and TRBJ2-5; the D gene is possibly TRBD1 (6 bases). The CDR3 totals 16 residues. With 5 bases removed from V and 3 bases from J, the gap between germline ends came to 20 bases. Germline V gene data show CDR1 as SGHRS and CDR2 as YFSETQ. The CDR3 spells CASRTPGAGVEETQYF. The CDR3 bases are TGCGCCAGCAGAACCCCCGGGGCAGGGGTTGAAGAGACCCAGTACTTC. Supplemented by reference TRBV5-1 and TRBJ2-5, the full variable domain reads KAGVTQTPRYLIKTRGQQVTLSCSPISGHRSVSWYQQTPGQGLQFLFEYFSETQRNKGNFPGRFSGRQFSNSRSEMNVSTLELGDSALYLCASRTPGAGVEETQYFGPGTRLLVL.

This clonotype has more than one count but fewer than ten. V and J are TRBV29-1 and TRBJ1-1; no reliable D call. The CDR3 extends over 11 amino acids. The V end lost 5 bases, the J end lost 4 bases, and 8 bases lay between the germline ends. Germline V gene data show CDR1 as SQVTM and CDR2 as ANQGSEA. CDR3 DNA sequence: TGCAGCGTTCACCGGTCCACTGAAGCTTTCTTT. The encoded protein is CSVHRSTEAFF. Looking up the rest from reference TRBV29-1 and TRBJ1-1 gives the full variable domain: SAVISQKPSRDICQRGTSLTIQCQVDSQVTMMFWYRQQPGQSLTLIATANQGSEATYESGFVIDKFPISRPNLTFSTLTVSNMSPEDSSIYLCSVHRSTEAFFGQGTRLTVV.

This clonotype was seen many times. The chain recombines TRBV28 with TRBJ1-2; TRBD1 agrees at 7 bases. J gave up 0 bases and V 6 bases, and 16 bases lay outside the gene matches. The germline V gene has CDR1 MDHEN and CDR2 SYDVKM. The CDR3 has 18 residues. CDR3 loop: CASRPPTGSPFANYGYTF. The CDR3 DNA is TGTGCCAGCAGGCCCCCGACAGGGTCGCCCTTTGCTAACTATGGCTACACCTTC.

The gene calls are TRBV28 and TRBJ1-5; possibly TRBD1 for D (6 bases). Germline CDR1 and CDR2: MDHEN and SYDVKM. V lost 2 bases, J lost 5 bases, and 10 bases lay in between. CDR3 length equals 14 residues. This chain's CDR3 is CASSLQGWDQPQHF. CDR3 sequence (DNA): TGTGCCAGCAGTTTACAGGGGTGGGATCAGCCCCAGCATTTT. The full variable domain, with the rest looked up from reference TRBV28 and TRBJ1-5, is DVKVTQSSRYLVKRTGEKVFLECVQDMDHENMFWYRQDPGLGLRLIYFSYDVKMKEKGDIPEGYSVSREKKERFSLILESASTNQTSMYLCASSLQGWDQPQHFGDGTRLSIL.

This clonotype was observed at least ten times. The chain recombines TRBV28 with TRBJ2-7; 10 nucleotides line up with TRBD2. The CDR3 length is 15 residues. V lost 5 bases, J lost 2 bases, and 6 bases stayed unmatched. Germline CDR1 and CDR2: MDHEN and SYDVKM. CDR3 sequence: CASSTIAGGPYEQYF. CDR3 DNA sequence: TGTGCCAGCAGTACAATAGCGGGAGGTCCCTACGAGCAGTACTTC.

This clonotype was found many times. DNA for the CDR3: TGTGCCAGCAGTATCTACAGGGACCAAGAGACCCAGTACTTC. It yields the protein CASSIYRDQETQYF. V gene TRBV12-3 or TRBV12-4 combines with J gene TRBJ2-5; possible D gene TRBD1, 6 bases. Trimming cost V 5 bases and J 0 bases, with 10 bases left between them. The CDR3 contains 14 residues.

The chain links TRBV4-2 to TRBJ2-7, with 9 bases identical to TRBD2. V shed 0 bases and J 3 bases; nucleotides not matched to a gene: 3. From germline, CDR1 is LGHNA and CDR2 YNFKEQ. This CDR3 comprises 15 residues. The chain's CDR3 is CASSQEDSGSYEQYF. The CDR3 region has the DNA TGTGCCAGCAGCCAAGAGGATAGCGGGAGCTACGAGCAGTACTTC.

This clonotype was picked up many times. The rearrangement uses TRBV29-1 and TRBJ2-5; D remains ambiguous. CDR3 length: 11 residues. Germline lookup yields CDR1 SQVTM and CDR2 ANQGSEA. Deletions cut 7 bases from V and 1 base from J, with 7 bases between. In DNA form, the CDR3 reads TGCAGCGCGAGTCCCCAAGAGACCCAGTACTTC. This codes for CSASPQETQYF.

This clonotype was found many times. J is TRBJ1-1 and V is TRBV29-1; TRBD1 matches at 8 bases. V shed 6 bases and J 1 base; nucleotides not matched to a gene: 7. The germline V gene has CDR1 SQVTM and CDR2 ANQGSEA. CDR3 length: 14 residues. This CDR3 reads CSVLTGTGNTEAFF. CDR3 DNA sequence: TGCAGCGTACTGACCGGGACAGGGAACACTGAAGCTTTCTTT.

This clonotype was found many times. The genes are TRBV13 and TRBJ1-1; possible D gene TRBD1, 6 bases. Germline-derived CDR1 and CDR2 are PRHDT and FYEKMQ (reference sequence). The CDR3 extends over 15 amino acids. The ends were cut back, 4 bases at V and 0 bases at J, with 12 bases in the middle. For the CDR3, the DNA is TGTGCCAGCAGCTCGGGGGGGCGGATGAACACTGAAGCTTTCTTT. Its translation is CASSSGGRMNTEAFF.